The rows below give T cell receptor beta chains drawn from one sample of a study of blood T cell repertoires in COVID-19. Generated by immunoSEQ multiplex PCR, the TCRdb table keeps only in-frame clones and is missing some. The data show 65,000 to 75,000 clones, with approximately 80% seen just once and less than 20% held by the top ten. Sequencing was carried out using peripheral blood. These receptors were taken from a human donor in a cohort sampled during active COVID-19. Each CDR3 is given with its conserved first and last residue. The D gene is left open where the match is weak. Clone size, where shown, is once, few, many, or a class for clones that have expanded.

TRBJ2-2 | . | . | TRBV5-6 | CASSFWSGELFF | TGTGCCAGCAGCTTCTGGAGCGGGGAGCTGTTTTTT
TRBJ1-1 | TRBD1 | once | TRBV13 | CASSSYRGLNEAFF | TGTGCCAGCAGCTCCTACAGGGGGCTGAATGAAGCTTTCTTT
TRBJ1-1 | TRBD1 | . | TRBV19 | CASTRTGNTEAFF | TGTGCCAGTACCAGGACAGGGAACACTGAAGCTTTCTTT
TRBJ2-5 | TRBD1 | . | TRBV11-2 | CASSQDRETQYF | TGTGCCAGCAGCCAGGACAGGGAGACCCAGTACTTC
TRBJ1-6 | TRBD1 | . | TRBV19 | CASSIDRGRSPLHF | TGTGCCAGTAGTATCGACAGGGGTCGATCACCCCTCCACTTT
TRBJ1-1 | . | . | TRBV20-1 | CSASHDTEAFF | TGCAGTGCTAGTCACGACACTGAAGCCTTCTTT
TRBJ1-1 | . | few | TRBV7-9 | CASSLAGREEAFF | TGTGCCAGCAGCTTAGCGGGAAGGGAGGAAGCTTTCTTT
TRBJ2-1 | TRBD1 | once | TRBV4-1 | CASSQAPGQTYNEQFF | TGCGCCAGCAGCCAAGCTCCGGGACAGACCTACAATGAGCAGTTCTTC
TRBJ1-5 | . | . | TRBV2 | CASTRQENQPQHF | TGTGCCAGCACCCGACAGGAGAATCAGCCCCAGCATTTT
TRBJ2-5 | . | . | TRBV20-1 | CSASFAGQETQYF | TGCAGTGCTAGTTTCGCGGGACAAGAGACCCAGTACTTC
TRBJ1-1 | . | . | TRBV5-4 | CASSLGGRGMNTEAFF | TGTGCCAGCAGCTTGGGAGGGAGGGGTATGAACACTGAAGCTTTCTTT
TRBJ2-5 | . | once | TRBV5-5 | CASSLFGGETQYF | TGTGCCAGCAGCTTGTTCGGGGGAGAGACCCAGTACTTC
TRBJ1-2 | . | . | TRBV5-8 | CASSLHRSFYGYTF | TGTGCCAGCAGCTTGCACAGGAGCTTCTATGGCTACACCTTC
TRBJ1-1 | TRBD1 | once | TRBV5-4 | CASSLIFGTGKMNTEAFF | TGTGCCAGCAGCTTGATATTCGGGACAGGGAAAATGAACACTGAAGCTTTCTTT
TRBJ1-1 | TRBD1 | . | TRBV27 | CASGGKGARNTEAFF | TGTGCCAGCGGCGGAAAGGGGGCGAGGAACACTGAAGCTTTCTTT
TRBJ2-5 | TRBD2 | . | TRBV13 | CASSSGLAGDKTQYF | TGTGCCAGCAGCTCGGGACTAGCGGGAGACAAGACCCAGTACTTC
TRBJ1-6 | . | . | TRBV28 | CASRQDPNSPLHF | TGTGCCAGCAGACAGGACCCTAATTCACCCCTCCACTTT
TRBJ2-1 | . | . | TRBV10-3 | CAIKSGNEQFF | TGTGCCATCAAGAGCGGGAATGAGCAGTTCTTC
TRBJ2-6 | TRBD2 | . | TRBV6-1 | CASSALWGGGVNVLTF | TGTGCCAGCAGTGCCCTATGGGGCGGGGGGGTCAACGTCCTGACTTTC
TRBJ1-2 | TRBD1 | . | TRBV6-2/TRBV6-3 | CASIPTAGTGTYGYTF | TGTGCCAGCATCCCTACTGCCGGGACAGGGACTTATGGCTACACCTTC
TRBJ2-7 | . | . | TRBV3-1/TRBV3-2 | CASRGAYEQYF | TGTGCCAGCAGAGGAGCATACGAGCAGTACTTC
TRBJ2-7 | TRBD2 | . | TRBV20-1 | CSARLAHEQYF | TGCAGTGCACGACTAGCCCACGAGCAGTACTTC
TRBJ2-7 | . | . | TRBV11-2 | CASSSLLGDSIYF | TGTGCCAGCAGCTCACTGCTCGGGGACTCCATCTACTTC
TRBJ2-7 | TRBD2 | . | TRBV6-2/TRBV6-3 | CASSLGLAGPEQYF | TGTGCCAGCAGCCTGGGACTAGCGGGACCCGAGCAGTACTTC
TRBJ1-1 | TRBD1 | once | TRBV7-8 | CASSLVPGGVPEAFF | TGTGCCAGCAGCTTAGTGCCAGGGGGAGTACCTGAAGCTTTCTTT
TRBJ1-1 | TRBD1 | . | TRBV5-4 | CASSLLRGQGAFF | TGTGCCAGCAGCTTGTTGAGGGGGCAAGGCGCTTTCTTT
TRBJ1-2 | TRBD1 | once | TRBV10-3 | CAISESPPGQGLSVGYTF | TGTGCCATCAGTGAGTCACCACCCGGACAGGGGCTGTCGGTTGGCTACACCTTC
TRBJ2-3 | . | . | TRBV5-1 | CASSLAADTQYF | TGCGCCAGCAGCTTGGCAGCAGATACGCAGTATTTT
TRBJ2-7 | TRBD2 | few | TRBV10-3 | CAISDRTSGREEQYF | TGTGCCATCAGCGACAGGACTAGCGGGAGAGAGGAGCAGTACTTC
TRBJ1-2 | . | few | TRBV5-5 | CASSFSQVLSDYGYTF | TGTGCCAGCAGCTTTTCCCAGGTCCTTTCTGACTATGGCTACACCTTC
TRBJ2-5 | . | . | TRBV28 | CASSFRGGGETQYF | TGTGCCAGCAGTTTTCGAGGGGGAGGGGAGACCCAGTACTTC
TRBJ2-7 | . | . | TRBV27 | CASSANRASYEQYF | TGTGCCAGCAGTGCTAACAGGGCGTCCTACGAGCAGTACTTC
TRBJ2-4 | TRBD2 | . | TRBV7-9 | CASSPGLAGEAKNIQYF | TGTGCCAGCAGCCCGGGACTAGCGGGAGAGGCCAAAAACATTCAGTACTTC
TRBJ2-2 | . | . | TRBV19 | CASWAVISGNTGELFF | TGTGCCAGCTGGGCTGTGATTAGCGGGAACACCGGGGAGCTGTTTTTT
TRBJ1-3 | . | once | TRBV12-3/TRBV12-4 | CASRSGGNTIYF | TGTGCCAGCCGTTCAGGGGGAAACACCATATATTTT
TRBJ2-7 | TRBD2 | few | TRBV6-1 | CASSEDGGRAGEQYF | TGTGCCAGCAGTGAAGACGGGGGGAGGGCGGGCGAGCAGTACTTC
TRBJ1-1 | . | few | TRBV27 | CASSSAAVVTEAFF | TGTGCCAGCAGTTCTGCGGCAGTCGTCACTGAAGCTTTCTTT
TRBJ1-2 | . | . | TRBV10-2 | CASSAGVDYGYTF | TGCGCCAGCAGTGCAGGGGTAGACTATGGCTACACCTTC
TRBJ2-4 | TRBD2 | . | TRBV13 | CASSLGTSGAKNIQYF | TGTGCCAGCAGCCTTGGGACTAGCGGGGCCAAAAACATTCAGTACTTC
TRBJ1-1 | . | . | TRBV19 | CASSTTGALRSNTEAFF | TGTGCCAGTAGCACTACAGGTGCCCTGAGATCGAACACTGAAGCTTTCTTT
TRBJ2-7 | TRBD2 | . | TRBV28 | CASSPTSGNTYEQYF | TGTGCCAGCAGTCCGACTAGCGGGAACACCTACGAGCAGTACTTC
TRBJ1-2 | . | . | TRBV5-6 | CASSLVSGPSGYTF | TGTGCCAGCAGCTTGGTATCAGGGCCGAGTGGCTACACCTTC
TRBJ2-2 | TRBD2 | few | TRBV27 | CATGGLTNTGELFF | TGTGCCACCGGGGGACTAACGAACACCGGGGAGCTGTTTTTT
TRBJ2-3 | TRBD2 | . | TRBV9 | CASRFLRSGSTDTQYF | TGTGCCAGCAGGTTCCTTCGTAGCGGGAGTACAGATACGCAGTATTTT
TRBJ1-1 | . | . | TRBV6-6 | CASRPGPGQTAFF | TGTGCCAGCAGGCCGGGCCCCGGACAGACGGCTTTCTTT
TRBJ2-1 | TRBD2 | . | TRBV3-1/TRBV3-2 | CASSQVRLVAGGHEQFF | TGTGCCAGCAGCCAAGTTAGGCTGGTAGCGGGAGGCCATGAGCAGTTCTTC
TRBJ1-2 | . | . | TRBV5-4 | CASRPRANYGYTF | TGTGCCAGCAGGCCGCGAGCTAACTATGGCTACACCTTC
TRBJ1-1 | . | . | TRBV7-2 | CASSLVFLTSEAFF | TGTGCCAGCAGCTTAGTATTTTTGACATCCGAAGCTTTCTTT
TRBJ2-7 | TRBD1 | . | TRBV19 | CASSIMGQGASEQYF | TGTGCCAGTAGTATAATGGGACAGGGGGCTTCCGAGCAGTACTTC
TRBJ1-5 | TRBD1 | . | TRBV10-3 | CAISDQQGSNQPQHF | TGTGCCATCAGTGACCAACAGGGGAGCAATCAGCCCCAGCATTTT
TRBJ2-3 | TRBD1 | . | TRBV7-2 | CASSLRTGGFPGDTQYF | TGTGCCAGCAGCCTTAGGACAGGGGGCTTCCCTGGAGATACGCAGTATTTT
TRBJ2-5 | . | . | TRBV7-4 | CASIPPPVETQYF | TGTGCCAGCATCCCCCCCCCGGTGGAGACCCAGTACTTC
TRBJ1-6 | . | . | TRBV7-8 | CASSLETGFGSPLHF | TGTGCCAGCAGCTTAGAAACCGGGTTTGGTTCACCCCTCCACTTT
TRBJ2-6 | TRBD1 | . | TRBV7-9 | CASSQIGQVGSGANVLTF | TGTGCCAGCAGCCAAATTGGACAGGTTGGGTCTGGGGCCAACGTCCTGACTTTC
TRBJ2-5 | . | . | TRBV7-6 | CASSFDSGGPQYF | TGTGCCAGCAGCTTCGATTCAGGAGGGCCCCAGTACTTC
TRBJ2-1 | TRBD2 | . | TRBV19 | CASNPTGTSGNEQFF | TGTGCCAGTAACCCCACCGGGACTAGCGGCAATGAGCAGTTCTTC
TRBJ2-7 | TRBD2 | . | TRBV5-1 | CASSSQTSGSYEQYF | TGCGCCAGCAGCTCACAGACTAGCGGGAGCTACGAGCAGTACTTC
TRBJ2-3 | TRBD2 | . | TRBV29-1 | CSGGTSVRTDTQYF | TGCAGCGGCGGGACTAGCGTACGCACAGATACGCAGTATTTT
TRBJ2-7 | . | . | TRBV28 | CASSAPGVHEQYF | TGTGCCAGCAGTGCTCCAGGGGTCCACGAGCAGTACTTC